This TCR beta chain was identified during a study of blood T cells in healthy people across ages. Next came a second PCR, run for about 6 to 12 cycles, which used a sample-barcoded 5' primer along with a J-beta primer mix. A 12-random-nucleotide template-switch adaptor tagged each cDNA molecule. TCRdb used MiXCR to reprocess the 5' RACE reads, holding one entry per CDR3 protein. The sample has about 940,000 distinct CDR3 sequences; about 44% are singletons. The CDR3 consists of 15 residues. The V gene's germline CDR1 is SGHTA and CDR2 FQGNSA. V lost 5 bases and J lost 1, with 14 bases in between. The V call is TRBV7-2, the J call TRBJ1-1; D is unresolved. Source material: blood. This receptor was taken from a man aged 30 to 39 in good health. CDR3: CASSPTRAQNTEAFF. The CDR3 region has the DNA TGTGCCAGCAGCCCTACTAGGGCCCAGAACACTGAAGCTTTCTTT.